These 12 T cell receptor beta chains share one sample of origin, sequenced in a study of blood T cells in healthy people across ages. Combining a sample-barcoded 5' primer with a J-beta primer mix, a second PCR ran for about 7 to 12 cycles. TCRdb recomputed calls from the 5' RACE reads with MiXCR, one row per CDR3 protein. The sample includes about 1.6 million distinct CDR3 sequences, about 32% of them seen just once. Sequenced input: blood. These receptors were collected from a woman aged 25 to 39 in good health.

The table lists this clonotype with many counts. At one end, the junction sequence differs from germline, possibly due to a read error. This rearrangement joins TRBV4-1 to TRBJ2-2; perhaps TRBD1 as D (7 bases). Per germline, CDR1 MGHRA and CDR2 YSYEKL. The CDR3 is 12 amino acids. CDR3 nucleotides: TGTGCCAGCAGTCAGGGGGGCGGGGAGCTGTTTTTT. Its translation is CASSQGGGELFF.

This clonotype has at least ten counts. This chain links TRBV18 with TRBJ2-7, with D unclear. The CDR3 sequence is 12 residues long. The V gene lost 8 bases and the J gene lost 3 bases, with 11 bases spanning the gap. CDR1 is KGHSH and CDR2 is LQKENI in the germline V gene. The CDR3 loop reads CASSPSDYEQYF. The CDR3 DNA follows: TGTGCCAGCAGCCCCTCGGACTACGAGCAGTACTTC.

This clonotype was seen a handful of times. The V call is TRBV13, the J call TRBJ2-1; 9 nucleotides agree with TRBD2. Looked up from germline, CDR1 is PRHDT and CDR2 is FYEKMQ (reference sequence). Unmatched junction bases numbered 17, after V lost 4 bases and J lost 4 bases. The CDR3 contains 19 residues. This chain's CDR3 is CASSSTGSLAGETYNEQFF. DNA of the CDR3: TGTGCCAGCAGCTCCACCGGGTCCTTAGCGGGAGAAACGTACAATGAGCAGTTCTTC.

The chain is built from TRBV13 and TRBJ1-5; 11 nucleotides agree with TRBD1. J lost 2 bases, V lost 2 bases, and 2 bases had no gene match. The CDR3 is 16 residues long. The germline gives CDR1 PRHDT, CDR2 FYEKMQ (reference sequence). The DNA for the CDR3 is TGTGCCAGCAGCTTACAGGGACAGGGGGGCAATCAGCCCCAGCATTTT. This gives the protein CASSLQGQGGNQPQHF. The full variable domain, completed using reference TRBV13 and TRBJ1-5, is AAGVIQSPRHLIKEKRETATLKCYPIPRHDTVYWYQQGPGQDPQFLISFYEKMQSDKGSIPDRFSAQQFSDYHSELNMSSLELGDSALYFCASSLQGQGGNQPQHFGDGTRLSIL.

A few counts support this clonotype. One junction end disagrees with the germline gene, perhaps due to a read error. V usage is TRBV20-1 and J usage is TRBJ2-7; a weak D match, TRBD2 (5 bases). The CDR3 runs to 13 residues. CDR1 DFQATT and CDR2 SNEGSKA come from the germline V gene (reference sequence). DNA of the CDR3: TGCAGTGCAAGAGGGTCGGGATCGCGCGAGCAGTACTTC. This gives the protein CSARGSGSREQYF.

This clonotype occurred a few times. This sequence joins TRBV27 and TRBJ2-1; tentative D call: TRBD1 (6 bases). The V gene's germline CDR1 is MNHEY and CDR2 SMNVEV (reference sequence). The germline V and J ends were trimmed by 5 bases and 7 bases, with 18 bases remaining between them. The CDR3 runs to 15 residues. CDR3 nucleotides: TGTGCCAGCAGTCCAGGGGTAGGAAGTTGGAATGAGCAGTTCTTC. The encoded protein is CASSPGVGSWNEQFF.

This clonotype was seen only a few times. The V gene is TRBV7-9, the J gene TRBJ2-3; a weak D match, TRBD2 (5 bases). V was pared by 1 base and J by 0 bases, with 14 bases between. The CDR3 is made up of 17 amino acids. CDR1 and CDR2 (germline): SEHNR, FQNEAQ (reference sequence). CDR3 region: CASSLVGRRKSTDTQYF. For the CDR3, the DNA is TGTGCCAGCAGCTTAGTGGGCAGGAGGAAAAGCACAGATACGCAGTATTTT. Using reference TRBV7-9 and TRBJ2-3 for the parts outside the CDR3, the full variable domain is DTGVSQNPRHKITKRGQNVTFRCDPISEHNRLYWYRQTLGQGPEFLTYFQNEAQLEKSRLLSDRFSAERPKGSFSTLEIQRTEQGDSAMYLCASSLVGRRKSTDTQYFGPGTRLTVL.

The chain has TRBV6-1 and TRBJ1-5, with D tentatively TRBD1 (5 bases). The ends were cut back, 3 bases at V and 1 base at J, with 13 bases in the middle. Germline-derived CDR1 and CDR2 are MNHNS and SASEGT. This CDR3 has 16 amino acids. The CDR3 reads CASSDDPWGSNQPQHF. CDR3 nucleotides: TGTGCCAGCAGTGACGATCCCTGGGGGAGCAATCAGCCCCAGCATTTT.

This clonotype was seen only once. This chain joins TRBV2 and TRBJ2-1; D not resolved. Germline V gene lookup returns CDR1 SNHLY and CDR2 FYNNEI. The CDR3 runs 13 residues. V dropped 5 bases and J dropped 6 bases, with 11 bases sitting between them. CDR3: CASSLNLSNEQFF. CDR3 coding DNA: TGTGCCAGCAGTCTTAACTTGAGCAATGAGCAGTTCTTC.

This clonotype was detected only a few times. The chain has TRBV5-1 and TRBJ2-7; TRBD1 aligns across 8 bases. This CDR3 has 16 residues. V was clipped by 4 bases and J by 2 bases; unmatched bases: 11. Looked up from germline, CDR1 is SGHRS and CDR2 is YFSETQ. This CDR3 reads CASSQRRGQATYEQYF. CDR3 sequence (DNA): TGCGCCAGCAGCCAGCGGAGGGGACAGGCGACCTACGAGCAGTACTTC.

The rearrangement links TRBV11-2 to TRBJ2-1; 10 bases fit TRBD2. Losses at the gene ends were 1 base for V and 4 bases for J; bases not matched to a gene: 4. Germline CDR1 is SGHAT and CDR2 is FQNNGV. The CDR3 spans 16 residues. CDR3 in amino acids: CASSLVGSGGYNEQFF. The CDR3 region has the DNA TGTGCCAGCAGCTTAGTAGGTAGCGGGGGGTACAATGAGCAGTTCTTC.

The table lists this clonotype with a few counts. The chain couples TRBV12-3 or TRBV12-4 to TRBJ1-2, with D perhaps TRBD1 (6 bases). The CDR3 contains 14 residues. Trimming cost V 3 bases and J 5 bases, with 13 bases left between them. The CDR3 DNA follows: TGTGCCAGCAGTTTTCCCGGGGGCGGGTATGGCTACACCTTC. Translating it yields CASSFPGGGYGYTF.